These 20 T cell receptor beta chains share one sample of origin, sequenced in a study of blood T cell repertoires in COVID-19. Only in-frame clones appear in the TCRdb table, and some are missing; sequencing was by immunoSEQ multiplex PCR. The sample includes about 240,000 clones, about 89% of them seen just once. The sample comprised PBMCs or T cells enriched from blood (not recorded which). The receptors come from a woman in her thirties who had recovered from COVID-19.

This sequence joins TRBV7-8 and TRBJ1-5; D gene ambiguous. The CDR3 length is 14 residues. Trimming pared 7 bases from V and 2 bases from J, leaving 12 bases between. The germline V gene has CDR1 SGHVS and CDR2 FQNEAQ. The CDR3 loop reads CASTPREGNQPQHF. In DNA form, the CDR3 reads TGTGCCAGCACCCCCCGGGAGGGCAATCAGCCCCAGCATTTT.

This chain's CDR3 is CASSPFRIMGQTATNEKLFF. The CDR3 DNA is TGTGCCAGCTCACCTTTCCGTATCATGGGACAGACTGCAACTAATGAAAAACTGTTTTTT. The V gene is TRBV18, the J gene TRBJ1-4; 7 bases match TRBD1. Per germline, CDR1 KGHSH and CDR2 LQKENI. The CDR3 covers 20 residues. The trim removed 3 bases at V and 0 bases at J, leaving 16 bases unmatched.

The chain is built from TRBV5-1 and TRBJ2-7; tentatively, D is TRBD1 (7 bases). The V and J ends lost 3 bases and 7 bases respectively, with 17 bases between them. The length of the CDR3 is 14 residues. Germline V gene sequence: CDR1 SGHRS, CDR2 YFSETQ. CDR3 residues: CASSWGDSEREQYF. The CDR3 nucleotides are TGCGCCAGCAGCTGGGGGGACAGTGAGAGAGAGCAGTACTTC.

The CDR3 nucleotides read TGTGCCAGCAGTTTATCGTACGGTAGACAGTGGAGCAATTCACCCCTCCACTTT. Its translation: CASSLSYGRQWSNSPLHF. The rearrangement joins TRBV27 to TRBJ1-6; TRBD1 is a possible D gene (5 bases). The CDR3 extends over 18 amino acids. V was trimmed by 0 bases and J by 7 bases, leaving 19 bases between them. Germline values: CDR1 MNHEY, CDR2 SMNVEV (reference sequence).

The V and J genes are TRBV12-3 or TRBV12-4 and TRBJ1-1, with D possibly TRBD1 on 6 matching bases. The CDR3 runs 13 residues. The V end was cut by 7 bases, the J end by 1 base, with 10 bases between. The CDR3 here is CASKGGENTEAFF. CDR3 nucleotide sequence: TGTGCCAGCAAAGGGGGGGAGAACACTGAAGCTTTCTTT.

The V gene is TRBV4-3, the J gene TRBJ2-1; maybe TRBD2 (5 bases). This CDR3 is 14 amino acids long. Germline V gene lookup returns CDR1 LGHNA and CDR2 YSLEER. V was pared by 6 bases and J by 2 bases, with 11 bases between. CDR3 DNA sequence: TGCGCCAGCAGGCAGAGGGCGGCCTACAATGAGCAGTTCTTC. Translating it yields CASRQRAAYNEQFF.

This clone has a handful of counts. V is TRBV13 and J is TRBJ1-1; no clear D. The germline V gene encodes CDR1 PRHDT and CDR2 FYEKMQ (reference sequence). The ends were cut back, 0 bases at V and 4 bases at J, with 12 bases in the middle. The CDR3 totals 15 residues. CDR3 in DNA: TGTGCCAGCAGCTTAGGAGGCAGACAAGGCACTGAAGCTTTCTTT. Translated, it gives CASSLGGRQGTEAFF.

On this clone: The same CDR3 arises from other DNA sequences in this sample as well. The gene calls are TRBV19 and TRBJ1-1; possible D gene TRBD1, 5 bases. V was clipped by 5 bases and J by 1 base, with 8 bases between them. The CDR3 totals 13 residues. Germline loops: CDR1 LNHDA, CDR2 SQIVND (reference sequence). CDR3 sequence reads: CASSLTGNTEAFF. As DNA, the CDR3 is TGTGCCAGTAGTCTAACAGGGAACACTGAAGCTTTCTTT.

The CDR3 reads CASSPAQGRFGTEAFF. CDR3 sequence (DNA): TGTGCCAGCTCACCGGCGCAGGGTAGGTTCGGCACTGAAGCTTTCTTT. The chain has TRBV18 and TRBJ1-1, with D perhaps matching TRBD1 (5 bases). The CDR3 contains 16 residues. Trimming took off 3 bases at V and 4 bases at J, with 18 bases between the two ends. From germline, CDR1 is KGHSH and CDR2 LQKENI. Full variable domain (outside the CDR3, taken from reference TRBV18 and TRBJ1-1): NAGVMQNPRHLVRRRGQEARLRCSPMKGHSHVYWYRQLPEEGLKFMVYLQKENIIDESGMPKERFSAEFPKEGPSILRIQQVVRGDSAAYFCASSPAQGRFGTEAFFGQGTRLTVV.

CDR3: CASIIQGNTEAFF. In nucleotides, the CDR3 is TGTGCCAGCATAATACAGGGGAACACTGAAGCTTTCTTT. The chain uses TRBV16 and TRBJ1-1; perhaps TRBD1 as D (6 bases). The germline V gene encodes CDR1 KGHSY and CDR2 FQNENV. This CDR3 spans 13 amino acids. The V and J ends lost 7 bases and 1 base respectively, with 10 bases between them.

The DNA of the CDR3 is TGTGCCAGCAGCCAAGACCGAGCCGCGAACACTGAAGCTTTCTTT. It encodes CASSQDRAANTEAFF. J is TRBJ1-1 and V is TRBV3-1 (or the pseudogene TRBV3-2); no clear D. The CDR3 consists of 15 residues. In germline, CDR1 is LGHDT, CDR2 YNNKEL (reference sequence). V was cut by 0 bases and J by 1 base, with 9 bases left in between.

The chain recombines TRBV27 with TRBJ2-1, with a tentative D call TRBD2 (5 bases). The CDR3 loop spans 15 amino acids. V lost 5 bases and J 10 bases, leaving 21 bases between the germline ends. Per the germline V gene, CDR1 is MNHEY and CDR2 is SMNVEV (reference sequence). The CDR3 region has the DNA TGTGCCAGCAGTACACCGGCAACTAGGAAAGGGGAGCAGTTCTTC. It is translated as CASSTPATRKGEQFF.

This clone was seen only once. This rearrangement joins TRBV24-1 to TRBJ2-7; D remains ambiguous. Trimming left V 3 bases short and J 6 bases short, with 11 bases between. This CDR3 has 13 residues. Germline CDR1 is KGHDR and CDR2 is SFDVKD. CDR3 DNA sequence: TGTGCCACCAGTGATCCCGTCTTCGGCGAGCAGTACTTC. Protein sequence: CATSDPVFGEQYF.

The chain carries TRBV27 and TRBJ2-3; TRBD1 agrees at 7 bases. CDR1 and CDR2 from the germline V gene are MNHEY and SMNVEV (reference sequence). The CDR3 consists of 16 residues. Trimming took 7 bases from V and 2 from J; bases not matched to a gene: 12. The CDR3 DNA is TGTGCCAGCATTTCCCGTCCAGGGGGATACACAGATACGCAGTATTTT. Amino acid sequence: CASISRPGGYTDTQYF.

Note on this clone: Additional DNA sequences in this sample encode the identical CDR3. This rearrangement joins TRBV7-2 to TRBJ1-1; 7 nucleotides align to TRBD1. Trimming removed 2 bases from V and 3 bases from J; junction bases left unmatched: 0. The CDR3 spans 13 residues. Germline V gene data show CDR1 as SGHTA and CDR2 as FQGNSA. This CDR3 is CASSLTGDTEAFF. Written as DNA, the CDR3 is TGTGCCAGCAGCTTAACAGGGGACACTGAAGCTTTCTTT.

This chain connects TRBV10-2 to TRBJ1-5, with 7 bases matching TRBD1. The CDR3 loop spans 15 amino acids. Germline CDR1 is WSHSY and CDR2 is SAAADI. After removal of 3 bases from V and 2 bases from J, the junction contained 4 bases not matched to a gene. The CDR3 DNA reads TGCGCCAGCAGTGAAAACCAGGGGGGCAATCAGCCCCAGCATTTT. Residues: CASSENQGGNQPQHF.

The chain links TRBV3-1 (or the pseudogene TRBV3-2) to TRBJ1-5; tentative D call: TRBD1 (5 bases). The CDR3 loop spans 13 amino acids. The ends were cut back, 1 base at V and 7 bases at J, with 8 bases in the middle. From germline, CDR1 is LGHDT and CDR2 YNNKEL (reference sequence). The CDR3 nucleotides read TGTGCCAGCAGCCAAGTAGGGGCGCAGCCCCAGCATTTT. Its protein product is CASSQVGAQPQHF.

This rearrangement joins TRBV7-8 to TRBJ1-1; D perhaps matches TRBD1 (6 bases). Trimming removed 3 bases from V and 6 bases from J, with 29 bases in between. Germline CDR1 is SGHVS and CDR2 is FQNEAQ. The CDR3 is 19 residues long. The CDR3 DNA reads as TGTGCCAGCAGCTTGACACTGGACAGAGACGCAACTATTTCGGCTGAAGCTTTCTTT. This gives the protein CASSLTLDRDATISAEAFF.

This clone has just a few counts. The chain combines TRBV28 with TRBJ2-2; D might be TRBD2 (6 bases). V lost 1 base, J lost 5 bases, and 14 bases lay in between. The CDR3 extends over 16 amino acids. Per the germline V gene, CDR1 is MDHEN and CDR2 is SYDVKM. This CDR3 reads CASSLLAGSGTGELFF. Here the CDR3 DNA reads TGTGCCAGCAGTTTATTAGCCGGGAGCGGAACCGGGGAGCTGTTTTTT. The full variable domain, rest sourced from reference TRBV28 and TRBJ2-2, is DVKVTQSSRYLVKRTGEKVFLECVQDMDHENMFWYRQDPGLGLRLIYFSYDVKMKEKGDIPEGYSVSREKKERFSLILESASTNQTSMYLCASSLLAGSGTGELFFGEGSRLTVL.

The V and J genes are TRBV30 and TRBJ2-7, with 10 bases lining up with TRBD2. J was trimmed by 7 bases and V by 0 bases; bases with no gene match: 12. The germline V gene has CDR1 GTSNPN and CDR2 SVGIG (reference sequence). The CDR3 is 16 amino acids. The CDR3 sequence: CAWSVSHSGRPHEQYF. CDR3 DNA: TGTGCCTGGAGTGTTTCGCATAGCGGGAGGCCGCATGAGCAGTACTTC.